These 16 T cell receptor beta chains originate from one sample sequenced in a study of OX40 agonist ivuxolimab in advanced cancers. Using immunoSEQ multiplex PCR, the repertoire was profiled, and TCRdb retains in-frame clones only, with some absent. The sample includes roughly 46,000 clones, 90% to 95% of them seen just once. Sequenced here: CD4+ or CD8+ T cells sorted from blood, sampled in a trial of the OX40 agonist ivuxolimab. These receptors were collected from an adult with an advanced solid tumor such as melanoma, head and neck, liver or kidney cancer.

CDR3 protein: CATSRDRGFGGSYGYTF. In DNA form, the CDR3 reads TGTGCCACCAGCAGAGATAGGGGCTTTGGGGGCAGCTATGGCTACACCTTC. V gene TRBV15 combines with J gene TRBJ1-2, with D perhaps TRBD1 (6 bases). Trimming took 0 bases from V and 4 from J, leaving 18 bases between them. Germline V gene data show CDR1 as LNHNV and CDR2 as YYDKDF (reference sequence). The CDR3 extends over 17 amino acids.

The gene calls are TRBV7-9 and TRBJ2-7; D is perhaps TRBD2 (6 bases). The CDR3 has 12 amino acids. Germline V lookup: CDR1 SEHNR, CDR2 FQNEAQ (reference sequence). V was pared by 3 bases and J by 4 bases, with 7 bases between. The CDR3: CASSFGSYEQYV. CDR3 nucleotides: TGTGCCAGCAGCTTCGGGAGTTACGAGCAGTACGTC.

The chain joins TRBV7-9 to TRBJ2-5, with 12 positions matching TRBD2. Per the germline V gene, CDR1 is SEHNR and CDR2 is FQNEAQ (reference sequence). With 6 bases clipped from V and 4 bases from J, the junction kept 15 bases outside the gene matches. This CDR3 spans 18 amino acids. The CDR3 nucleotides are TGTGCCAGCAGTGGTTACGTACCTAGCGGGGGGGCGGTAGAGACCCAGTACTTC. As protein: CASSGYVPSGGAVETQYF. The entire variable domain, with the rest obtained from reference TRBV7-9 and TRBJ2-5, is as follows: DTGVSQNPRHKITKRGQNVTFRCDPISEHNRLYWYRQTLGQGPEFLTYFQNEAQLEKSRLLSDRFSAERPKGSFSTLEIQRTEQGDSAMYLCASSGYVPSGGAVETQYFGPGTRLLVL.

The sample holds one count of this clone. The rearrangement links TRBV4-2 to TRBJ2-7; D is undetermined. Germline CDR1 and CDR2: LGHNA and YNFKEQ. The CDR3 extends over 13 amino acids. V lost 0 bases and J lost 3, with 6 bases in between. DNA for the CDR3: TGTGCCAGCAGCCAAGAAGCCGGCTACGAGCAGTACTTC. It translates to CASSQEAGYEQYF.

The chain combines TRBV19 with TRBJ1-1, with 7 nucleotides matching TRBD1. Unmatched junction bases numbered 5, after V lost 3 bases and J lost 4 bases. Germline V lookup: CDR1 LNHDA, CDR2 SQIVND (reference sequence). The CDR3 totals 14 residues. CDR3 nucleotide sequence: TGTGCCAGTAGTATGACAGGGTACAGCACTGAAGCTTTCTTT. This gives the protein CASSMTGYSTEAFF.

The chain links TRBV4-3 to TRBJ2-1; D is undetermined. V was shortened by 0 bases and J by 1 base, with 10 bases between the two germline ends. Looked up from germline, CDR1 is LGHNA and CDR2 is YSLEER. CDR3 size: 16 residues. CDR3 sequence: CASSQDAQVSYNEQFF. The CDR3 DNA follows: TGCGCCAGCAGCCAAGACGCCCAGGTTTCCTACAATGAGCAGTTCTTC.

The genes are TRBV4-3 and TRBJ2-7; TRBD2 matches at 7 bases. The CDR3 has 16 residues. From germline, CDR1 is LGHNA and CDR2 YSLEER. V lost 0 bases, J lost 3 bases, and 8 bases stayed unmatched. CDR3 coding DNA: TGCGCCAGCAGCCAAGATCTACCGGGAGGTGGCTACGAGCAGTACTTC. It encodes CASSQDLPGGGYEQYF.

The J gene is TRBJ2-7, the V gene TRBV10-2; 7 nucleotides agree with TRBD1. Germline values: CDR1 WSHSY, CDR2 SAAADI. CDR3 length: 14 residues. The trim removed 3 bases at V and 3 bases at J, leaving 5 bases unmatched. The CDR3 is CASSERDRYYEQYF. In DNA form, the CDR3 reads TGCGCCAGCAGTGAAAGGGACAGATACTACGAGCAGTACTTC.

The chain couples TRBV28 to TRBJ2-7, with D hard to call. Germline assignment: CDR1 MDHEN and CDR2 SYDVKM. This CDR3 spans 11 amino acids. V was cut by 6 bases and J by 3 bases, with 6 bases left in between. CDR3 in DNA: TGTGCCAGCAGCACCGACTACGAGCAGTACTTC. This sequence encodes CASSTDYEQYF.

This clone was seen a single time. The chain uses TRBV2 and TRBJ2-5; no definite D call. The germline V gene encodes CDR1 SNHLY and CDR2 FYNNEI. The CDR3 runs to 10 residues. V gave up 10 bases and J gave up 7 bases, with 10 bases separating them. CDR3 sequence (DNA): TGTGCCACCTCCGACCCGACCCAGTACTTC. Translated, it gives CATSDPTQYF.

This rearrangement joins TRBV6-4 to TRBJ1-2, with 8 bases fitting TRBD1. The length of the CDR3 is 14 residues. Per the germline V gene, CDR1 is MRHNA and CDR2 is SNTAGT. J gave up 5 bases and V 0 bases, and 2 bases lay outside the gene matches. CDR3 protein: CASSDSYRGYGYTF. CDR3 nucleotide sequence: TGTGCCAGCAGTGACTCATACAGGGGGTATGGCTACACCTTC.

The gene calls are TRBV19 and TRBJ2-7, with D possibly being TRBD1 (6 bases). Trimming stripped 7 bases from V and 6 bases from J, with 28 bases between. The CDR3 contains 17 residues. Germline loops: CDR1 LNHDA, CDR2 SQIVND (reference sequence). The CDR3 loop reads CASTHQLPGALFGEQYV. The CDR3 coding sequence is TGTGCCAGTACTCACCAACTGCCAGGGGCCCTTTTCGGCGAGCAGTACGTC.

The chain is built from TRBV6-5 and TRBJ2-7; the D gene is possibly TRBD1 (6 bases). Germline V gene sequence: CDR1 MNHEY, CDR2 SVGAGI. The CDR3 consists of 14 residues. The germline V and J ends were trimmed by 2 bases and 1 base, with 9 bases remaining between them. CDR3 bases: TGTGCCAGCAGTTACGTTGACAGGTCCTACGAGCAGTACTTC. Protein product: CASSYVDRSYEQYF.

The chain carries TRBV4-1 and TRBJ1-2; TRBD1 aligns across 8 bases. This CDR3 has 12 amino acids. With 8 bases clipped from V and 4 bases from J, the junction kept 3 bases outside the gene matches. Per germline, CDR1 MGHRA and CDR2 YSYEKL. The CDR3 is CASVGTGYGYTF. The CDR3, as DNA: TGCGCCAGCGTAGGGACAGGCTATGGCTACACCTTC.

The chain uses TRBV7-6 and TRBJ2-1, with TRBD2 matching 9 bases. Germline CDR1 and CDR2: SGHVS and FNYEAQ. J gave up 9 bases and V 1 base, and 10 bases lay outside the gene matches. This CDR3 contains 16 residues. CDR3 protein: CASSLGVAGVSGEQFF. The DNA for the CDR3 is TGTGCCAGCAGCTTAGGGGTAGCGGGGGTCTCAGGTGAGCAGTTCTTC.

This chain joins TRBV6-5 and TRBJ1-1; a weak D match, TRBD1 (5 bases). In germline, CDR1 is MNHEY, CDR2 SVGAGI. The CDR3 has 16 amino acids. With 2 bases removed from V and 0 bases from J, the gap between germline ends came to 13 bases. CDR3 bases: TGTGCCAGCAGTTACCTCCCGGGACTTTTGAACACTGAAGCTTTCTTT. This encodes CASSYLPGLLNTEAFF.